What follows are 13 T cell receptor beta chains derived from one specimen sequenced in a study of identical twins. TCRdb used MiXCR to reprocess the 5' RACE reads, holding one entry per CDR3 protein. The sample carries approximately 500,000 distinct CDR3 sequences, roughly 26% recorded once. These data also formed part of another study, on T cells expressing NK-cell markers.

Material: CD4+ T cells sorted from blood. The receptor set was obtained from a woman in her late teens or twenties in good health.

This clonotype occurred a few times. CDR3 amino acids: CSVGGIGITDTQYF. Here the CDR3 DNA reads TGCAGCGTTGGAGGAATAGGTATCACAGATACGCAGTATTTT. V gene TRBV29-1 combines with J gene TRBJ2-3; D uncertain. The CDR3 length is 14 residues. V shed 4 bases and J shed 2 bases, with 13 bases lying between them. The germline V gene encodes CDR1 SQVTM and CDR2 ANQGSEA.

This clonotype came up a few times. The J gene is TRBJ1-2, the V gene TRBV2; D is ambiguous. This CDR3 has 14 amino acids. CDR1 is SNHLY and CDR2 is FYNNEI in the germline V gene. V lost 6 bases to trimming and J lost 7 bases, with 18 bases between them. CDR3 loop: CASSLTGQEGGYTF. For the CDR3, the DNA is TGTGCCAGCAGCCTGACGGGTCAAGAGGGTGGCTACACCTTC.

The chain couples TRBV10-3 to TRBJ1-1; D is unclear. Looked up from germline, CDR1 is ENHRY and CDR2 is SYGVKD. This CDR3 has 11 amino acids. V lost 6 bases and J 8 bases, leaving 10 bases between the germline ends. The CDR3 reads CAIRTDGEAFF. The DNA for the CDR3 is TGTGCCATCAGGACGGACGGAGAAGCTTTCTTT.

This rearrangement joins TRBV7-8 to TRBJ2-5; TRBD2 matches at 7 bases. With 5 bases clipped from V and 0 bases from J, the junction kept 6 bases outside the gene matches. Germline loops: CDR1 SGHVS, CDR2 FQNEAQ. The CDR3 is 15 residues long. CDR3 nucleotides: TGTGCCAGCAGCGTCGCCGGGACTAACCAAGAGACCCAGTACTTC. As protein: CASSVAGTNQETQYF.

This chain uses TRBV29-1 with TRBJ1-2; D not certain. The germline V gene has CDR1 SQVTM and CDR2 ANQGSEA. V lost 1 base and J lost 1, with 10 bases in between. The CDR3 is 14 amino acids. The CDR3 nucleotides read TGCAGCGTTGAAGGGGGAAGGGTTAACTATGGCTACACCTTC. Translated: CSVEGGRVNYGYTF.

The rearrangement links TRBV12-3 or TRBV12-4 to TRBJ2-6; possibly TRBD1 for D (5 bases). This CDR3 comprises 13 residues. V lost 10 bases and J lost 2, with 9 bases in between. The CDR3 loop reads CATRVAGANVLTF. The CDR3 DNA is TGTGCCACCAGGGTAGCTGGGGCCAACGTCCTGACTTTC.

The V call is TRBV5-1, the J call TRBJ2-3; 9 positions match TRBD2. The V segment lost 3 bases and the J segment 8 bases; nucleotides outside the gene matches: 13. Germline V gene lookup returns CDR1 SGHRS and CDR2 YFSETQ. This CDR3 is built from 16 residues. CDR3 nucleotides: TGCGCCAGCAGCTCCGGCGGTGGCGGGGGGGCACGTACGCAGTATTTT. Translation: CASSSGGGGGARTQYF.

This clonotype has just a few counts. The V call is TRBV7-9, the J call TRBJ1-1, with D possibly matching TRBD1 (6 bases). The CDR3 has 13 amino acids. With 4 bases removed from V and 7 bases from J, the gap between germline ends came to 13 bases. Germline-derived CDR1 and CDR2 are SEHNR and FQNEAQ (reference sequence). The CDR3 reads CASSWAGQSEAFF. The CDR3 DNA follows: TGTGCCAGCAGCTGGGCCGGACAGAGTGAAGCTTTCTTT.

This chain uses TRBV27 with TRBJ2-7, with 11 bases that match TRBD2. Trimming removed 5 bases from V and 7 bases from J; junction bases left unmatched: 7. Germline V gene sequence: CDR1 MNHEY, CDR2 SMNVEV (reference sequence). This CDR3 region has 14 residues. CDR3 region: CASSRTSGSLEQYF. DNA for the CDR3: TGTGCCAGCAGTCGGACTAGCGGGTCGTTGGAGCAGTACTTC.

The chain employs TRBV10-3 and TRBJ1-2, with D uncertain. This CDR3 is built from 15 residues. The V and J ends lost 0 bases and 6 bases respectively, with 14 bases between them. The germline gives CDR1 ENHRY, CDR2 SYGVKD. The CDR3 DNA reads as TGTGCCATCAGTGAGTCTTTCACCCTTCGCAATGGCTACACCTTC. Protein sequence: CAISESFTLRNGYTF.

J is TRBJ1-2 and V is TRBV27; D call uncertain. The V gene lost 2 bases and the J gene lost 8 bases, with 12 bases spanning the gap. CDR1 MNHEY and CDR2 SMNVEV come from the germline V gene (reference sequence). The CDR3 consists of 13 residues. The CDR3 sequence: CASSLAQVGGYTF. Here the CDR3 DNA reads TGTGCCAGCAGTTTAGCGCAAGTAGGAGGCTACACCTTC.

The chain joins TRBV11-2 to TRBJ2-5; 13 bases match TRBD2. After removal of 4 bases from V and 2 bases from J, the junction contained 10 bases not matched to a gene. The CDR3 spans 18 residues. Germline loops: CDR1 SGHAT, CDR2 FQNNGV. The CDR3 spells CASSSRRTSGGPQETQYF. The DNA of the CDR3 is TGTGCCAGCAGCTCCCGACGGACTAGCGGGGGCCCGCAAGAGACCCAGTACTTC.

V and J are TRBV4-2 and TRBJ2-2; 11 positions match TRBD2. With V trimmed by 3 bases and J by 6 bases, 6 bases remained unmatched. This CDR3 region has 16 residues. CDR1 is LGHNA, CDR2 YNFKEQ, per germline. CDR3 DNA sequence: TGTGCCAGCAGCCAGGGCCTGGGACTAGCGGCCGGGGAGCTGTTTTTT. Its translation is CASSQGLGLAAGELFF.